The rows below give T cell receptor beta chains drawn from one sample of a study of blood T cell repertoires in COVID-19. Sequencing used immunoSEQ multiplex PCR; TCRdb keeps in-frame clones, though not all of them. This sample has approximately 250,000 clones, with 75% to 95% found just once. The sequenced sample consisted of PBMCs or T cells enriched from blood (not recorded which). Receptors originate from a man aged 40-49 years who had been exposed to COVID-19. Each CDR3 is given with its conserved first and last residue. The D gene is left open where the match is weak. Not every row has a clone size; where given, it reads once, few, many or a size class.

>.|TRBV28|TRBD1|TRBJ1-2
TGTGCCAGCAGAGGGACAGACTATGGCTACACCTTC
CASRGTDYGYTF
>.|TRBV20-1|TRBD1|TRBJ2-1
TGCAGTGCTAGTGCAGGGGGCGGCTACAATGAGCAGTTCTTC
CSASAGGGYNEQFF
>.|TRBV4-3|.|TRBJ2-5
TGCGCCAGCAGCCAACTACGGGGTGATAGCGAGTCCCAAGAGACCCAGTACTTC
CASSQLRGDSESQETQYF
>.|TRBV12-5|TRBD1|TRBJ2-4
TGTGCTAGTGGTTTGGTAAACAGGGGCGGTTTAGCCAAAAACATTGACCCCAAAAACATTCAGTACTTC
CASGLVNRGGLAKNIDPKNIQYF
>.|TRBV29-1|TRBD2|TRBJ2-3
TGCAGCGTAGAAACTAGCGGGAGGGTGGCAGATACGCAGTATTTT
CSVETSGRVADTQYF
>once|TRBV18|.|TRBJ1-2
TGTGCCAGCTCCAAAAACAGGGAAAACTATGGCTACACCTTC
CASSKNRENYGYTF
>.|TRBV28|.|TRBJ1-4
TGTGCCAGCAGTCACCCACCGGGAGCTAATGAAAAACTGTTTTTT
CASSHPPGANEKLFF
>.|TRBV29-1|TRBD2|TRBJ2-7
TGCAGCGTTGAAGATCTGGGGGGGGTCTACGAGCAGTACTTC
CSVEDLGGVYEQYF
>.|TRBV2|.|TRBJ1-1
TGTGCCAGCCGGACAGCGAACACTGAAGCTTTCTTT
CASRTANTEAFF
>.|TRBV5-4|.|TRBJ2-5
TGTGCCACTGCACAGGGATACGGAGAGACCCAGTACTTC
CATAQGYGETQYF
>.|TRBV7-9|TRBD2|TRBJ2-7
TGTGCCAGCAGCTTAGCGGGGGGACTAGCGGGACACTCCTACGAGCAGTACTTC
CASSLAGGLAGHSYEQYF
>.|TRBV6-5|TRBD1|TRBJ1-1
TGTGCCAGCCTAAGCCCTGGGACAGGCAACACTGAAGCTTTCTTT
CASLSPGTGNTEAFF
>.|TRBV19|.|TRBJ1-1
TGTGCCAGTAGTATTAATGTGAACACTGAAGCTTTCTTT
CASSINVNTEAFF
>.|TRBV10-3|.|TRBJ1-6
TGTGCCATCAGTGGTCTCGGTAAAAATTCACCCCTCCACTTT
CAISGLGKNSPLHF